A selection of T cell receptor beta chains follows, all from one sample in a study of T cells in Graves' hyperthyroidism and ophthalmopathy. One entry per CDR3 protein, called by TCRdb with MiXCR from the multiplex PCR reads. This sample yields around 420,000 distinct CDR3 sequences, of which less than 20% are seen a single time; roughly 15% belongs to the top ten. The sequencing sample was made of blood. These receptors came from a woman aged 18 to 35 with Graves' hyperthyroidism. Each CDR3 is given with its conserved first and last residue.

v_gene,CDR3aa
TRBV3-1,CASSHRQLNTEAFF
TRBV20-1,CSASIPPSGRAVEQYF
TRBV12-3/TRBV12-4,CASSSVTSGSYEQYF
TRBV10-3,CAIVRGGPESEAFF
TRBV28,CASSRTGTGELFF
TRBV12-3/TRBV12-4,CASSLTDYEQYF
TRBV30,CAWSVLWAGGTEAFF
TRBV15,CATILAGGDTQYF
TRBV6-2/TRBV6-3,CASSTTWRTEAFF
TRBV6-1,CASSDPQNRVTYEQYF
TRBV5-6,CASSAGRAVNTEAFF
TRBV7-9,CASSDRPGLLDEKLFF
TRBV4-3,CASSQVGRGRNTGELFF
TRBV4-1,CASSWDRGPQSPLHF
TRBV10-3,CAIRGQGDTGELFF
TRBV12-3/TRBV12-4,CASSFSPENIQYF
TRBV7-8,CASSLAGGQAFF
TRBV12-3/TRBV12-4,CASSPESGGETQYF
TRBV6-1,CASSVGQHTEAFF